The source of this T cell receptor (beta chain) is a study of shared clonotypes between healthy human individuals. The wider study: In total, the donors were two women and a few men aged 18 to 49.

From germline, CDR1 is SGHAT and CDR2 FQDESV (reference sequence). This CDR3 is 12 amino acids long. V was shortened by 8 bases and J by 7 bases, with 14 bases between the two germline ends. Each subset's genomic DNA was shared equally among a number of immunoSEQ plates. For unsorted PBMC, approximately 290 ng DNA per replicate equaled tens of thousands of T cell genomes. Clones were sequenced by immunoSEQ multiplex PCR, and TCRdb holds only the in-frame ones, with some missing. In the table there are around 500,000 clones, 70% to 80% of which are singletons. The TCR originated in a woman in her forties in good health. Some clones in this sample may be carry-over from other donors' samples. V gene TRBV11-1 combines with J gene TRBJ2-5; D gene uncertain. Sequenced input: PBMCs. The CDR3 region is CASSPWAGTQYF. For the CDR3, the DNA is TGTGCCAGCTCCCCCTGGGCCGGGACCCAGTACTTC. The entire variable domain, with the rest obtained from reference TRBV11-1 and TRBJ2-5, is as follows: EAEVAQSPRYKITEKSQAVAFWCDPISGHATLYWYRQILGQGPELLVQFQDESVVDDSQLPKDRFSAERLKGVDSTLKIQPAELGDSAMYLCASSPWAGTQYFGPGTRLLVL.